The present T cell receptor (beta chain) was sequenced within a study of T cells after yellow fever vaccination. This clonotype was seen at least ten times. TCRdb itself ran the 5' RACE reads through MiXCR, one entry per CDR3 protein. The sample includes about 160,000 distinct CDR3 sequences, under 7.5% seen only once; the top ten take over 2%. The germline V gene encodes CDR1 SGHVS and CDR2 FQNEAQ. Losses at the gene ends were 5 bases for V and 2 bases for J; bases not matched to a gene: 8. This CDR3 is built from 15 residues. The sample here was CD4+ T cells sorted from PBMCs, taken about 5 days after the first yellow fever vaccination. The rearrangement uses TRBV7-8 and TRBJ2-7, with 8 bases lining up with TRBD2. This receptor was identified in a man between 18 and 35 years old who received the YFV17D yellow fever vaccine. CDR3 in amino acids: CASSALERGTYEQYF. The CDR3 nucleotides are TGTGCCAGCAGCGCCCTAGAGCGGGGGACCTACGAGCAGTACTTC.